The rows below give T cell receptor beta chains drawn from one sample of a study of blood T cell repertoires in COVID-19. Repertoires were generated with immunoSEQ multiplex PCR, while TCRdb's copy carries only in-frame clones and drops some. The table lists approximately 670,000 clones, 80% to 90% of them singletons. Source material: peripheral blood. The receptors come from a woman aged 18-29 years with acute or convalescent COVID-19. Each CDR3 is given with its conserved first and last residue. The D gene is left open where the match is weak. The size of a clone is reported for some rows only, either as once, few or many, or as a class for expanded clones.

abundance	v_gene	d_gene	j_gene	CDR3aa	CDR3nt
NA	TRBV6-2/TRBV6-3	NA	TRBJ2-1	CASSPFVGENNEQFF	TGTGCCAGCAGCCCTTTTGTCGGGGAAAACAATGAGCAGTTCTTC
NA	TRBV27	NA	TRBJ2-1	CASSFLGDKANEQFF	TGTGCCAGCAGTTTTCTGGGGGACAAGGCGAATGAGCAGTTCTTC
NA	TRBV6-5	NA	TRBJ1-5	CASKEGNDNQPQHF	TGTGCCTCGAAGGAGGGGAATGACAATCAGCCCCAGCATTTT
NA	TRBV30	NA	TRBJ2-2	CAWSDHRDGELFF	TGTGCCTGGAGTGACCATCGGGACGGGGAGCTGTTTTTT
NA	TRBV5-1	NA	TRBJ1-1	CASSSTTMNTEAFF	TGCGCCAGCAGCTCGACGACTATGAACACTGAAGCTTTCTTT
NA	TRBV7-2	NA	TRBJ2-3	CASSLGGHEGDTQYF	TGTGCCAGCAGCTTAGGGGGTCACGAGGGAGATACGCAGTATTTT
NA	TRBV25-1	TRBD1	TRBJ2-2	CASSDYKTGPGELFF	TGTGCCAGCAGTGACTATAAGACAGGGCCCGGGGAGCTGTTTTTT
NA	TRBV24-1	TRBD1	TRBJ2-2	CATSLDRAGELFF	TGTGCCACCAGCCTAGACAGGGCCGGGGAGCTGTTTTTT
NA	TRBV3-1/TRBV3-2	NA	TRBJ2-1	CASSQDLGEQFF	TGTGCCAGCAGCCAAGATCTGGGCGAGCAGTTCTTC
NA	TRBV4-1	NA	TRBJ1-1	CASSQAGIEAFF	TGCGCCAGCAGCCAAGCAGGGATCGAAGCTTTCTTT
NA	TRBV7-9	TRBD1	TRBJ1-2	CASSWGDRSGTF	TGTGCCAGCAGCTGGGGGGACAGATCGGGAACCTTC
NA	TRBV7-3	TRBD1	TRBJ2-1	CASSFGRDSKSFF	TGTGCCAGCAGCTTCGGCCGGGACAGTAAGTCGTTCTTC
NA	TRBV29-1	TRBD1	TRBJ1-1	CSVLTRGTSTEAFF	TGCAGCGTCTTAACCAGGGGGACTTCGACTGAAGCTTTCTTT
NA	TRBV13	TRBD2	TRBJ2-5	CASSSRGAGALQETQYF	TGTGCCAGCAGCTCCCGGGGAGCGGGGGCCCTACAAGAGACCCAGTACTTC
NA	TRBV27	NA	TRBJ1-5	CASSPEQAPYSNQPQHF	TGTGCCAGCAGCCCAGAACAGGCTCCCTATAGCAATCAGCCCCAGCATTTT
NA	TRBV19	NA	TRBJ1-5	CASSYRAQSTPQHF	TGTGCCAGTAGTTACAGGGCCCAGTCTACACCCCAGCATTTT
once	TRBV18	NA	TRBJ1-1	CASSQGNTEAFF	TGTGCCAGTTCTCAGGGGAACACTGAAGCTTTCTTT
NA	TRBV3-1/TRBV3-2	TRBD1	TRBJ1-4	CASSKTGGYREKLFF	TGTGCCAGCAGCAAAACAGGGGGTTATCGGGAAAAACTGTTTTTT
NA	TRBV5-1	TRBD1	TRBJ1-6	CASSWTNIRGSNSPLHF	TGCGCCAGCAGCTGGACTAACATCAGGGGGTCTAACTCACCCCTCCACTTT